These 9 T cell receptor beta chains came from one sample sequenced in a study of T cells after yellow fever vaccination. TCRdb itself ran the 5' RACE reads through MiXCR, one entry per CDR3 protein. This sample has about 320,000 distinct CDR3 sequences, with around 4.4% found just once. The sequences come from PBMCs, collected 15 days after the yellow fever booster vaccination. The receptors come from a man aged 18 to 35 who received the YFV17D yellow fever vaccine.

The chain uses TRBV12-3 or TRBV12-4 and TRBJ1-5; D call uncertain. Trimming removed 0 bases at V and 6 bases at J, with 9 bases between. This CDR3 has 14 amino acids. CDR3 sequence (DNA): TGTGCCAGCAGTTTAGCGGGATTTAGTCAGCCCCAGCATTTT. Its protein is CASSLAGFSQPQHF.

In this sample, this clonotype turned up a few times. This chain links TRBV7-3 with TRBJ1-1; 7 bases match TRBD1. The CDR3 sequence is 14 residues long. Trimming cost V 5 bases and J 3 bases; bases outside gene matches: 6. CDR1 is SGHTA and CDR2 is FQGTGA in the germline V gene. Here the CDR3 reads CASSGGGAYTEAFF. In nucleotides, the CDR3 is TGTGCCAGCAGCGGAGGGGGCGCCTACACTGAAGCTTTCTTT.

This clonotype came up many times. The chain employs TRBV6-2 or TRBV6-3 and TRBJ2-7; TRBD1 matches at 9 bases. Germline CDR1 MNHEY, CDR2 SVGEGT. The CDR3 loop spans 13 amino acids. The J segment lost 4 bases and the V segment lost 6 bases, leaving 4 bases of the junction unmatched. The DNA of the CDR3 is TGTGCCAGCAGAAGGGACAGGGCTTACGAGCAGTACTTC. Protein sequence: CASRRDRAYEQYF.

This clonotype was recorded many times. The gene calls are TRBV9 and TRBJ2-1; either TRBD1 or TRBD2 may supply D (5 bases each). The V gene lost 7 bases and the J gene lost 6 bases, with 11 bases spanning the gap. Germline V gene data show CDR1 as SGDLS and CDR2 as YYNGEE. The CDR3 loop spans 12 amino acids. CDR3 in amino acids: CASRGESNEQFF. The CDR3 nucleotides read TGTGCCAGCCGAGGGGAGAGCAATGAGCAGTTCTTC.

In its sample, this clonotype was seen many times. V usage is TRBV15 and J usage is TRBJ1-1; D is undetermined. CDR3 length: 13 residues. CDR1 and CDR2 from the germline V gene are LNHNV and YYDKDF (reference sequence). V dropped 2 bases and J dropped 13 bases, with 17 bases sitting between them. As DNA, the CDR3 is TGTGCCACCAGCAGACGAGGAACGCCTGACGTTTTCTTT. Translation: CATSRRGTPDVFF.

This clonotype was recorded at least ten times. The genes are TRBV5-1 and TRBJ1-2; maybe TRBD1 (6 bases). Germline loops: CDR1 SGHRS, CDR2 YFSETQ. The CDR3 contains 14 residues. V was trimmed by 0 bases and J by 2 bases, leaving 8 bases between them. CDR3 in DNA: TGCGCCAGCAGCTTGGACAGGGTCAACTATGGCTACACCTTC. Its protein is CASSLDRVNYGYTF.

This clonotype was observed a few times. The rearrangement links TRBV5-1 to TRBJ1-5; TRBD1 matches at 7 bases. The trim removed 2 bases at V and 4 bases at J, leaving 9 bases unmatched. Germline values: CDR1 SGHRS, CDR2 YFSETQ. CDR3 length: 16 residues. The DNA of the CDR3 is TGCGCCAGCAGCTTATTATTTGGGACAGCAAATCAGCCCCAGCATTTT. Amino acids: CASSLLFGTANQPQHF. Variable domain in full (rest from reference TRBV5-1 and TRBJ1-5): KAGVTQTPRYLIKTRGQQVTLSCSPISGHRSVSWYQQTPGQGLQFLFEYFSETQRNKGNFPGRFSGRQFSNSRSEMNVSTLELGDSALYLCASSLLFGTANQPQHFGDGTRLSIL.

CDR3 DNA sequence: TGTGCCAGCAGCTGGACTGGACAGGGCCCTACAACCTATGGCTACACCTTC. Protein sequence: CASSWTGQGPTTYGYTF. The rearrangement links TRBV6-2 or TRBV6-3 to TRBJ1-2, with TRBD1 identical over 8 bases. CDR1 and CDR2 (germline): MNHEY, SVGEGT. The CDR3 contains 17 residues. Losses at the gene ends were 6 bases for V and 4 bases for J; bases not matched to a gene: 16.

This clonotype was seen ten or more times. The chain recombines TRBV5-6 with TRBJ1-2; the D gene is possibly TRBD1 (5 bases). V shed 2 bases and J shed 4 bases, with 12 bases lying between them. The CDR3 extends over 14 amino acids. Germline V gives CDR1 SGHDT, CDR2 YYEEEE. The CDR3 reads CASSLAGGSYGYTF. The CDR3 nucleotides read TGTGCCAGCAGCTTAGCGGGGGGTAGCTATGGCTACACCTTC.